Below, one TCR beta chain is given with its context. Its specific antigen is unknown. Nothing much larger sits one base from this clone, and base qualities are not available. Germline trimming: 0 bases from V, 5 bases from J; junction bases outside gene matches: 8. CDR3 length: 15 amino acids, cysteine to phenylalanine. Only the CDR3 region is kept as DNA, spanning 45 bases read in frame from base 1. For CDR1 and CDR2, the germline V gene lists SGDLS and YYNGEE. This sample was taken from a study of OX40 agonist ivuxolimab in advanced cancers. For the study in its entirety: The costimulatory receptor OX40 (CD134) was targeted by ivuxolimab, a fully human IgG2 agonistic monoclonal antibody. The point of sequencing TCRbeta in the periphery was to test whether ivuxolimab changed TCR sequence diversity and drove clonal T-cell expansion. Partial responses were achieved by three dose-escalation patients, of whom one had hepatocellular carcinoma and two had cutaneous melanoma. The paper reports the monotherapy dose-escalation portion (N = 52 patients) of the phase I ivuxolimab trial. Of the approximately 54 patients in dose escalation, about 20 had hepatocellular carcinoma, some 15 had melanoma, 9 had renal cell carcinoma and 9 had head and neck cancer. Intravenous ivuxolimab was administered to patients every 2 weeks at six dose levels: 0.01, 0.1, 0.3, 1.5, 3 and 10 mg/kg. Patients were allowed to have had prior anti-PD-1, anti-PD-L1 or anti-CTLA-4 therapy, and approximately 40% of the dose-escalation patients had been treated with checkpoint inhibitors. In the dose-escalation cohort, about four fifths of patients were male, and the mean age was around 60 years with a range of roughly 20 to 80. Study-wide findings and limitations: The antigen specificity of the peripheral T cells that underwent clonal expansion was not determined. Low levels of normalized T-cell clonal expansion were also seen in some nonresponding patients. At doses from 0.1 to 3.0 mg/kg, clonal expansion was seen in both CD4+ and CD8+ blood T cells between baseline and week 6. Partial responders in the 0.1-3.0 mg/kg groups had among the lowest normalized peripheral clonal expansion, especially among CD8+ T cells. After ivuxolimab, CD8+ T cells had more expanded clones than CD4+ T cells on average.

Patients with autoimmune disease history or receiving systemic immunosuppression were excluded from the trial. Peripheral blood for TCR sequencing was collected from all dose cohorts at baseline, on cycle 4 day 1, and on cycle 7 day 1. Samples were obtained from an open-label, multicenter, first-in-human phase I dose-escalation trial of ivuxolimab. Adults with locally advanced or metastatic melanoma, renal cell, hepatocellular, or head and neck squamous cell carcinoma were enrolled in the trial. Before TCR sequencing, CD4+ T cells and CD8+ T cells from peripheral blood were sorted into separate populations. Genomic DNA was isolated from the sorted cells so that the TCRbeta CDR3 region could be sequenced. The immunoSEQ Assay was used to sequence the TCRbeta CDR3 regions. TCRdb limited this immuneACCESS table to in-frame rearrangements with V and J called. A share of clones is missing; checked studies link under half to unresolved V genes, and the rest is unexplained. Recorded for this sample are tens of thousands of clones; roughly 89% of them occurred a single time. The ten largest clones add up to about 0.31% of the sample.

The rearrangement combines TRBV9 with TRBJ2-7; 7 junctional bases match TRBD1. The material was CD4+ or CD8+ T cells sorted from blood, obtained in a trial of the OX40 agonist ivuxolimab. The sequence came from an adult with an advanced solid tumor such as melanoma, head and neck, liver or kidney cancer. Here is the DNA: TGTGCCAGCAGCGTAGCCTACGGGGACAGCGACGAGCAGTACTTC. The translation is CASSVAYGDSDEQYF.